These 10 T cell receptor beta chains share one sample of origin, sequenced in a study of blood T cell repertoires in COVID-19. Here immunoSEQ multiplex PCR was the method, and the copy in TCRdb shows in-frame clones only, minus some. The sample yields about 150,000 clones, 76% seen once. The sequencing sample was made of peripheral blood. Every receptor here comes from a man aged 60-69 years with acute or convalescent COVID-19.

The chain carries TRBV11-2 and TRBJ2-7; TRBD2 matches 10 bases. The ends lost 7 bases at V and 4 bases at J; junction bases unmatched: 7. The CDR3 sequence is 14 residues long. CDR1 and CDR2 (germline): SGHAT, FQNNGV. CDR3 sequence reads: CASTLAGPSYEQYF. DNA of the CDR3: TGTGCCAGCACACTAGCGGGACCCTCATACGAGCAGTACTTC. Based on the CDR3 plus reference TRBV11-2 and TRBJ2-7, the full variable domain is EAGVAQSPRYKIIEKRQSVAFWCNPISGHATLYWYQQILGQGPKLLIQFQNNGVVDDSQLPKDRFSAERLKGVDSTLKIQPAKLEDSAVYLCASTLAGPSYEQYFGPGTRLTVT.

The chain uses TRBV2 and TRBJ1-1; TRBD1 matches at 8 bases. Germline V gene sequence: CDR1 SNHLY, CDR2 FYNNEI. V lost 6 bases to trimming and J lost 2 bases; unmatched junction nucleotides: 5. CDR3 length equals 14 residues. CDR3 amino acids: CASRWDRRNTEAFF. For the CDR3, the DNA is TGTGCCAGCAGATGGGACAGGAGAAACACTGAAGCTTTCTTT. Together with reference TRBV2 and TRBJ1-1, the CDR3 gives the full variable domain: EPEVTQTPSHQVTQMGQEVILRCVPISNHLYFYWYRQILGQKVEFLVSFYNNEISEKSEIFDDQFSVERPDGSNFTLKIRSTKLEDSAMYFCASRWDRRNTEAFFGQGTRLTVV.

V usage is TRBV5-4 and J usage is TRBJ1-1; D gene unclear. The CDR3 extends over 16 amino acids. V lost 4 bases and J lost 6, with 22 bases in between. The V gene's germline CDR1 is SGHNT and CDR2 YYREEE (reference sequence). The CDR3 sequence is CASSPTARIKPAEAFF. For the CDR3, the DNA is TGTGCCAGCAGCCCAACGGCGAGGATCAAGCCCGCTGAAGCTTTCTTT.

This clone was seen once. The CDR3 DNA sequence: TGTGCCAGCTCACCCCGGACAGACTATGGCTACACCTTC. Encoded protein: CASSPRTDYGYTF. This chain connects TRBV18 to TRBJ1-2, with D tentatively TRBD1 (6 bases). From germline, CDR1 is KGHSH and CDR2 LQKENI. The CDR3 is 13 residues long. V lost 3 bases, J lost 3 bases, and 8 bases lay in between. Full variable domain (rest looked up from reference TRBV18 and TRBJ1-2): NAGVMQNPRHLVRRRGQEARLRCSPMKGHSHVYWYRQLPEEGLKFMVYLQKENIIDESGMPKERFSAEFPKEGPSILRIQQVVRGDSAAYFCASSPRTDYGYTFGSGTRLTVV.

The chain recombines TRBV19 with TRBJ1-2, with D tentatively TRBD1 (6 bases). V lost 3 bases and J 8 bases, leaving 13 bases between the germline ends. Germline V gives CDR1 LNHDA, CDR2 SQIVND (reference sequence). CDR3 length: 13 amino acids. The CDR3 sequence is CASSMLQGRGYTF. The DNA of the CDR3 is TGTGCCAGTAGTATGCTACAGGGAAGAGGCTACACCTTC.

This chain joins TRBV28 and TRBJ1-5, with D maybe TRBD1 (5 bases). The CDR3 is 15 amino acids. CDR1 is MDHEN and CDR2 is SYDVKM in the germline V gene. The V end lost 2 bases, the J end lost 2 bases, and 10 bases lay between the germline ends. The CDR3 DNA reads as TGTGCCAGCAGTTTACCAGGACACGGCAATCAGCCCCAGCATTTT. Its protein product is CASSLPGHGNQPQHF.

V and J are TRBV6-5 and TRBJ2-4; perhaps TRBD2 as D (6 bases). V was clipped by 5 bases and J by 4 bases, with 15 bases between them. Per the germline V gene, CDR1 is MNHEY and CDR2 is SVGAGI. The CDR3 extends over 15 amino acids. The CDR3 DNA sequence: TGTGCCAGCAGTCGCCGGGGGAGCGGGAAAAACATTCAGTACTTC. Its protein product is CASSRRGSGKNIQYF.

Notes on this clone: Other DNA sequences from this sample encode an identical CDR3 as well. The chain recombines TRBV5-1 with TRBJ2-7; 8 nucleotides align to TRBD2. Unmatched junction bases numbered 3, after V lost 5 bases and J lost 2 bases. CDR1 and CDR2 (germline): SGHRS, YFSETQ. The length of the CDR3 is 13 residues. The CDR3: CASRSGLAYEQYF. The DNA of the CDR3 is TGCGCCAGCAGGTCGGGACTAGCCTACGAGCAGTACTTC.

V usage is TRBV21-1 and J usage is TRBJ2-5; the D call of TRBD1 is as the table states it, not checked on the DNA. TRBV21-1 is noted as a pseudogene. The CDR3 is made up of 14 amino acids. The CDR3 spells CASSSGADWETQYF. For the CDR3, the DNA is TGTGCCAGCAGCAGTGGGGCGGATTGGGAGACCCAGTACTTC.

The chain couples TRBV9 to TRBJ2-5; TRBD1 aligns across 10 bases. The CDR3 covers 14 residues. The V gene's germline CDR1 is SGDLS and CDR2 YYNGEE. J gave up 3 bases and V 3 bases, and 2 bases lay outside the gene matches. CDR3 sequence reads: CASSAGQGEETQYF. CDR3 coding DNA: TGTGCCAGCAGCGCCGGACAGGGGGAAGAGACCCAGTACTTC. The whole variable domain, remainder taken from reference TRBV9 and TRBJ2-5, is DSGVTQTPKHLITATGQRVTLRCSPRSGDLSVYWYQQSLDQGLQFLIQYYNGEERAKGNILERFSAQQFPDLHSELNLSSLELGDSALYFCASSAGQGEETQYFGPGTRLLVL.